The 18 T cell receptor beta chains in this list originate from one sample, sequenced in a study of blood T cell repertoires in COVID-19. This table comes from immunoSEQ multiplex PCR, and its TCRdb copy is limited to in-frame clones, with some not included. The data hold just under 350,000 clones, with around 83% observed a single time. Sequencing was performed on peripheral blood. All receptors derive from a man younger than 45 with active or convalescent COVID-19.

The chain recombines TRBV7-9 with TRBJ1-1; D is perhaps TRBD1 (5 bases). CDR3 size: 13 residues. Germline loops: CDR1 SEHNR, CDR2 FQNEAQ (reference sequence). V was shortened by 3 bases and J by 4 bases, with 9 bases between the two germline ends. The CDR3 loop reads CASSFGGGTEAFF. The DNA of the CDR3 is TGTGCCAGCAGCTTCGGGGGTGGCACTGAAGCTTTCTTT.

This chain connects TRBV15 to TRBJ1-4, with unresolved D. Germline lookup yields CDR1 LNHNV and CDR2 YYDKDF (reference sequence). Trimming cost V 0 bases and J 7 bases, with 15 bases left between them. The CDR3 extends over 16 amino acids. This CDR3 is CATSRDSGSYGEKLFF. The DNA for the CDR3 is TGTGCCACCAGCAGAGATTCGGGGAGTTATGGTGAAAAACTGTTTTTT.

This clone has just a few counts. This chain connects TRBV4-1 to TRBJ1-5, with 10 bases matching TRBD1. V gave up 4 bases and J gave up 3 bases; unmatched junction bases: 6. Germline CDR1 is MGHRA and CDR2 is YSYEKL. This CDR3 is built from 16 residues. CDR3 region: CASSRTGTGDNQPQHF. CDR3 DNA sequence: TGCGCCAGCAGCCGCACCGGGACAGGGGACAATCAGCCCCAGCATTTT.

The table lists this clone with a count of one. This sequence joins TRBV18 and TRBJ2-5; D may be TRBD2 (6 bases). CDR1 is KGHSH and CDR2 is LQKENI in the germline V gene. V lost 6 bases to trimming and J lost 5 bases, with 22 bases between them. This CDR3 spans 16 amino acids. CDR3: CASSLQQGGLRETQYF. The CDR3 DNA reads as TGTGCCAGCTCGCTCCAGCAGGGAGGTCTCCGTGAGACCCAGTACTTC.

The J gene is TRBJ2-3, the V gene TRBV9, with D perhaps TRBD1 (6 bases). The germline V gene has CDR1 SGDLS and CDR2 YYNGEE. The CDR3 totals 16 residues. The ends were cut back, 4 bases at V and 2 bases at J, with 17 bases in the middle. CDR3 residues: CASSLTTGRLTDTQYF. The CDR3 coding sequence is TGTGCCAGCAGCCTCACTACAGGGAGACTCACAGATACGCAGTATTTT.

This clone has only one observation. This rearrangement joins TRBV29-1 to TRBJ2-5, with 7 bases fitting TRBD2. The CDR3 has 14 residues. V lost 6 bases, J lost 5 bases, and 12 bases stayed unmatched. From germline, CDR1 is SQVTM and CDR2 ANQGSEA. The CDR3, as DNA: TGCAGCGTGGGGTTAGCGGGTAGATCGGAGACCCAGTACTTC. Translating it yields CSVGLAGRSETQYF. Drawing the rest from reference TRBV29-1 and TRBJ2-5, the complete variable domain is SAVISQKPSRDICQRGTSLTIQCQVDSQVTMMFWYRQQPGQSLTLIATANQGSEATYESGFVIDKFPISRPNLTFSTLTVSNMSPEDSSIYLCSVGLAGRSETQYFGPGTRLLVL.

This chain connects TRBV2 to TRBJ2-1; a possible D gene is TRBD2 (6 bases). The CDR3 contains 15 residues. The germline V and J ends were trimmed by 4 bases and 0 bases, with 10 bases remaining between them. Looked up from germline, CDR1 is SNHLY and CDR2 is FYNNEI. In DNA, the CDR3 is TGTGCCAGCAGTGGGGAGGCCCCCTCCTACAATGAGCAGTTCTTC. This gives the protein CASSGEAPSYNEQFF.

J is TRBJ2-7 and V is TRBV30, with D unresolved. The germline gives CDR1 GTSNPN, CDR2 SVGIG (reference sequence). This CDR3 is 12 amino acids long. Trimming shortened V by 5 bases and J by 5 bases, and 13 bases separated the two germline ends. The CDR3 sequence: CAWAPLPHEQYF. The CDR3 region has the DNA TGTGCCTGGGCCCCCCTCCCCCACGAGCAGTACTTC.

CDR3 coding DNA: TGCAGTGCTAGGAAGGAGGGGGCGCGCACCTTC. This translates into CSARKEGARTF. The chain employs TRBV20-1 and TRBJ1-2, with 7 bases matching TRBD1. Unmatched junction bases numbered 8, after V lost 3 bases and J lost 13 bases. CDR3 length: 11 amino acids. The germline V gene has CDR1 DFQATT and CDR2 SNEGSKA (reference sequence).

V gene TRBV30 combines with J gene TRBJ1-5; 8 bases fit TRBD1. Trimming cost V 5 bases and J 7 bases; bases outside gene matches: 4. Germline V gives CDR1 GTSNPN, CDR2 SVGIG (reference sequence). CDR3 length: 12 amino acids. The CDR3 nucleotides read TGTGCCTGGGGACAGGGAAAACAGCCCCAGCATTTT. Amino acids: CAWGQGKQPQHF.

The genes are TRBV29-1 and TRBJ2-6, with D possibly being TRBD2 (5 bases). Germline-derived CDR1 and CDR2 are SQVTM and ANQGSEA. Trimming removed 6 bases at V and 1 base at J, with 7 bases between. The CDR3 is 13 residues long. In DNA form, the CDR3 reads TGCAGCGTGAGGGTGTCTGGGGCCAACGTCCTGACTTTC. It yields the protein CSVRVSGANVLTF.

The chain recombines TRBV5-6 with TRBJ1-2, with D unresolved. Germline values: CDR1 SGHDT, CDR2 YYEEEE. The CDR3 sequence is 14 residues long. Between the trimmed V and J ends, which lost 4 bases and 5 bases, there was a span of 15 bases. The CDR3 loop is CASSLFFSGYGYTF. The DNA of the CDR3 is TGTGCCAGCAGCCTCTTTTTTTCGGGGTATGGCTACACCTTC.

The V and J genes are TRBV5-5 and TRBJ2-7; TRBD1 aligns across 8 bases. CDR3 length: 18 residues. Germline V gene data show CDR1 as SGHKS and CDR2 as YYEKEE (reference sequence). Trimming took 3 bases from V and 6 from J; bases not matched to a gene: 20. The CDR3 reads CASSSTGTGQGDPLEQYF. As DNA, the CDR3 is TGTGCCAGCAGCTCCACAGGTACTGGACAGGGTGACCCTCTCGAGCAGTACTTC.

This rearrangement joins TRBV11-2 to TRBJ2-6, with D tentatively TRBD1 (5 bases). CDR1 SGHAT and CDR2 FQNNGV come from the germline V gene. V dropped 0 bases and J dropped 1 base, with 7 bases sitting between them. The CDR3 length is 16 residues. CDR3 coding DNA: TGTGCCAGCAGCTTAGACAGGGTTTCTGGGGCCAACGTCCTGACTTTC. Protein sequence: CASSLDRVSGANVLTF.

V is TRBV29-1 and J is TRBJ2-7, with TRBD1 as a possible D gene (6 bases). Germline V lookup: CDR1 SQVTM, CDR2 ANQGSEA. Trimming pared 6 bases from V and 0 bases from J, leaving 12 bases between. The CDR3 is 13 amino acids. The CDR3 nucleotides are TGCAGCGTCGGTCCAGGGGTCTCCTACGAGCAGTACTTC. Amino acid sequence: CSVGPGVSYEQYF.

The V call is TRBV11-2, the J call TRBJ1-4; D may be TRBD1 (5 bases). The V end was cut by 0 bases, the J end by 5 bases, with 10 bases between. CDR3 length equals 15 residues. Germline V lookup: CDR1 SGHAT, CDR2 FQNNGV. CDR3 sequence (DNA): TGTGCCAGCAGCTTAGATCTGGGGCTAAATGAAAAACTGTTTTTT. It translates to CASSLDLGLNEKLFF.

The chain uses TRBV20-1 and TRBJ2-1; D ambiguous. The V end was cut by 6 bases, the J end by 10 bases, with 13 bases between. The CDR3 runs to 11 residues. Germline CDR1 DFQATT, CDR2 SNEGSKA (reference sequence). The CDR3 sequence is CSAISSTEQFF. CDR3 DNA: TGCAGTGCAATATCTAGTACGGAGCAGTTCTTC.

The gene calls are TRBV5-1 and TRBJ2-3; tentative D call: TRBD1 (5 bases). The CDR3 sequence is 14 residues long. Trimming pared 1 base from V and 6 bases from J, leaving 12 bases between. The germline V gene encodes CDR1 SGHRS and CDR2 YFSETQ. DNA for the CDR3: TGCGCCAGCAGCTTGAAAGGGGTAGGGGATACGCAGTATTTT. This codes for CASSLKGVGDTQYF.